This TCR beta chain was sequenced during a study of CD8 T cells in Susac syndrome (dated by TCRdb to between 2018 and 2021). Study-level background: Among the sequenced Susac syndrome patients, five or six had clinically active disease and about eight were in clinical remission. At blood withdrawal, Susac syndrome patients were therapy-naive, treated with corticosteroids (with IVIg additionally given to some), or treated with IVIg alone. Repertoire sequencing was used to test whether CD8+ T cell activation and differentiation in Susac syndrome was antigen driven.

Summary of the overall study and its limitations: The study acknowledged that relatively few individuals were included in the TCR sequencing and HLA analysis. In patients with Susac syndrome, the CD4+ T cell repertoire showed no detectable clonal expansion.

High-throughput TCR beta sequencing profiled peripheral blood CD8+ and CD4+ T cells from healthy donors, Susac syndrome patients and multiple sclerosis patients. The Susac syndrome patients fulfilled recently defined diagnostic criteria for either definite or probable disease. Bulk CD8+ and CD4+ T cells were purified by magnetic negative isolation, while CD8+ TEMRA cells were enriched using FACS. Blood was drawn into EDTA tubes, processed within 24 hours, and PBMCs were isolated by density gradient centrifugation. PBMCs intended for TCR sequencing were cryopreserved in liquid nitrogen and were subsequently thawed in a 37 degrees C water bath. Purity of sorted or isolated CD4+, CD8+ and CD8+ TEMRA cells was at least 90%. Between the V and J ends, shortened by 4 bases and 2 bases respectively, the junction contains 8 bases. From the cysteine through the phenylalanine, the CDR3 covers 14 amino acids. Only CDR3 DNA remains: 42 bases, in frame from the first base. CDR1 SGHDN and CDR2 FVKESK were looked up in the germline V gene.

RNA was extracted using the RNeasy kit, and roughly 0.45 to 1 microgram was reverse transcribed with random hexamers. TCR beta CDR3 regions were amplified with the immunoSEQ multiplex PCR assay covering 54 Vbeta and 13 Jbeta segments. PCR amplification bias was corrected by using a synthetic template baseline for primer optimization and computational correction. The study's own analysis went as follows. Reads were annotated to V, D and J genes per IMGT and analyzed with immunoSEQ Analyzer, keeping only productive sequences. Clonality was computed as one minus Shannon entropy normalized by log2 of the number of productive unique sequences. Public and private clones were assessed among the 100 most prevalent clones of each patient and control. Susac-specific clones were defined as absent from healthy and MS cohorts, about 1,100 published viral clones and other ImmuneACCESS disease sequences. Starting from the raw public reads, TCRdb applied fastp trimming at Q25, assembled clones with MiXCR and retained in-frame beta chains. Each record represents a unique CDR3 protein, reported with the most common genes and DNA among its rows. These V and J calls originate from TCRdb's pipeline instead of the authors' own analysis. The sample table shows some 180,000 distinct CDR3 sequences, and just under 95% are seen once. 0.099% of the sample goes to the ten largest clones.

As for this clonotype: No cognate antigen has been identified for it. No per-base quality is available; no much larger clone lies one base away.

This receptor chain uses TRBV14 and TRBJ2-2; there is no confident call for the D gene. The specimen was CD4+ T cells from PBMCs. The TCR was taken from a human donor with Susac syndrome. The CDR3 sequence is CASSPTYNTGELFF. The base sequence is TGTGCCAGCAGCCCAACATACAACACCGGGGAGCTGTTTTTT.